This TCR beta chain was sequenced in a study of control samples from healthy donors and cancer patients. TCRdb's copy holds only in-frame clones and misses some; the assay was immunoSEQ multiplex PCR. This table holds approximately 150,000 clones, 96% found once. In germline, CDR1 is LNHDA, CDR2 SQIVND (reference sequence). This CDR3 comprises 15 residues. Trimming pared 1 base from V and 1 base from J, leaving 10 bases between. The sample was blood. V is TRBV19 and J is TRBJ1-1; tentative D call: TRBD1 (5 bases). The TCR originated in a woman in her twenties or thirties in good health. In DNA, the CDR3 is TGTGCCAGTAGTATAGCCAGGGAACGGAACACTGAAGCTTTCTTT. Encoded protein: CASSIARERNTEAFF.